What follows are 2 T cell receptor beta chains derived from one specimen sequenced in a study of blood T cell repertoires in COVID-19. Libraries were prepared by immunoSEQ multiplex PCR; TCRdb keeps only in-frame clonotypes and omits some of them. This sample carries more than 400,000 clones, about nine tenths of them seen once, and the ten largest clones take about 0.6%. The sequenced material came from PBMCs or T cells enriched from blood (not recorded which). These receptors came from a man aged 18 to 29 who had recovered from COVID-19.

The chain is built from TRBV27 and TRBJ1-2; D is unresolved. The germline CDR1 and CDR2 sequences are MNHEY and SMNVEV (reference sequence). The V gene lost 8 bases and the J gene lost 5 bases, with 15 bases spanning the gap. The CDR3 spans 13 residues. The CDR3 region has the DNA TGTGCCAGCCTGACATTTGGCTGGTATGGCTACACCTTC. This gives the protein CASLTFGWYGYTF.

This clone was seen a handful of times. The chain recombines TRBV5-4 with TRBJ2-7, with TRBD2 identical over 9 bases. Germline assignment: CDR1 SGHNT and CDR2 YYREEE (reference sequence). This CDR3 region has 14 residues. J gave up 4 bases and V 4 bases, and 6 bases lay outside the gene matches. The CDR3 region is CASSPGGRGYEQYF. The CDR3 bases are TGTGCCAGCAGCCCCGGCGGGAGGGGTTACGAGCAGTACTTC.